The 10 T cell receptor beta chains below come from one sample, sequenced in a study of blood T cell dynamics during melanoma immunotherapy. Time point given: pre-treatment baseline. Measured with immunoSEQ multiplex PCR; TCRdb has only the in-frame clones, and not every one. The sample yields about 12,000 clones, about 81% seen once. This specimen was blood, taken from a patient treated with checkpoint blockade. Receptors originate from a human donor with melanoma.

In its sample, this clone was seen once. The chain has TRBV11-2 and TRBJ2-1; D not resolved. The CDR3 contains 18 residues. V was cut by 5 bases and J by 0 bases, with 20 bases left in between. Germline values: CDR1 SGHAT, CDR2 FQNNGV. The CDR3 region is CASSPKRTVASSYNEQFF. The CDR3 nucleotides read TGTGCCAGCAGCCCCAAACGGACCGTAGCAAGCTCCTACAATGAGCAGTTCTTC. The full variable domain, rest sourced from reference TRBV11-2 and TRBJ2-1, is EAGVAQSPRYKIIEKRQSVAFWCNPISGHATLYWYQQILGQGPKLLIQFQNNGVVDDSQLPKDRFSAERLKGVDSTLKIQPAKLEDSAVYLCASSPKRTVASSYNEQFFGPGTRLTVL.

J is TRBJ2-3 and V is TRBV5-6; 9 nucleotides line up with TRBD1. The J segment lost 6 bases and the V segment lost 6 bases, leaving 5 bases of the junction unmatched. The CDR3 is made up of 13 amino acids. CDR1 and CDR2 from the germline V gene are SGHDT and YYEEEE. The DNA of the CDR3 is TGTGCCAGCAACCTACAGGGGGCGGATACGCAGTATTTT. As protein: CASNLQGADTQYF.

This clone showed up just a few times. The chain couples TRBV4-1 to TRBJ2-3; D is ambiguous. The CDR3 sequence is 14 residues long. The V and J ends lost 0 bases and 7 bases respectively, with 11 bases between them. Germline V gene data show CDR1 as MGHRA and CDR2 as YSYEKL. In nucleotides, the CDR3 is TGCGCCAGCAGCCAAGATAATTCGATCAATACGCAGTATTTT. It translates to CASSQDNSINTQYF.

V is TRBV6-1 and J is TRBJ2-3; the match to TRBD1 covers 12 bases. Trimming removed 6 bases from V and 2 bases from J; junction bases left unmatched: 3. This CDR3 has 15 residues. The germline gives CDR1 MNHNS, CDR2 SASEGT. The chain's CDR3 is CASRPGQGATDTQYF. Written as DNA, the CDR3 is TGTGCCAGCAGGCCGGGACAGGGGGCCACAGATACGCAGTATTTT.

This sequence joins TRBV7-6 and TRBJ2-2; D remains unclear. Trimming cost V 5 bases and J 1 base, with 8 bases left between them. The CDR3 is made up of 14 amino acids. The germline CDR1 and CDR2 sequences are SGHVS and FNYEAQ. The chain's CDR3 is CASSPSKNTGELFF. The CDR3 bases are TGTGCCAGCAGCCCGTCGAAGAACACCGGGGAGCTGTTTTTT.

This chain joins TRBV2 and TRBJ2-5; D is uncertain. This CDR3 region has 13 residues. Germline CDR1 reads SNHLY; CDR2 reads FYNNEI. The V and J ends lost 4 bases and 5 bases respectively, with 11 bases between them. Here the CDR3 DNA reads TGTGCCAGCAGTGCGTCGCTCGGCGAGACCCAGTACTTC. Translated: CASSASLGETQYF.

This clone was found once. J is TRBJ2-3 and V is TRBV6-5; D may be TRBD2 (6 bases). V lost 2 bases to trimming and J lost 11 bases, with 11 bases between them. The CDR3 loop spans 12 amino acids. CDR1 and CDR2 from the germline V gene are MNHEY and SVGAGI. In nucleotides, the CDR3 is TGTGCCAGCAGTTACGTGGGGGGTGGGCAGTATTTT. Its protein product is CASSYVGGGQYF.

This chain links TRBV30 with TRBJ2-7, with TRBD2 identical over 7 bases. The CDR3 loop spans 13 amino acids. CDR1 is GTSNPN, CDR2 SVGIG, per germline (reference sequence). V shed 1 base and J 3 bases; nucleotides not matched to a gene: 3. CDR3 coding DNA: TGTGCCTGGAGTGGTGGGGGGGACTACGAGCAGTACTTC. It encodes CAWSGGGDYEQYF.

The chain has TRBV5-1 and TRBJ1-2; 7 nucleotides match TRBD1. V dropped 6 bases and J dropped 7; count of bases not matched to a gene: 21. This CDR3 has 17 residues. Germline loops: CDR1 SGHRS, CDR2 YFSETQ. CDR3 in DNA: TGCGCCAGCACGCACTACCCCTCGGGAGGGGGCGATGCTGGCTACACCTTC. It translates to CASTHYPSGGGDAGYTF.

The V and J genes are TRBV7-9 and TRBJ2-7; a possible D gene is TRBD1 (6 bases). Per the germline V gene, CDR1 is SEHNR and CDR2 is FQNEAQ (reference sequence). Trimming removed 0 bases at V and 0 bases at J, with 12 bases between. The CDR3 consists of 16 residues. The CDR3 loop reads CASSLAWQGSSYEQYF. The CDR3 DNA reads TGTGCCAGCAGCTTAGCTTGGCAGGGGAGCTCCTACGAGCAGTACTTC.